The present TCR beta chain was sequenced within a study of blood T cell repertoires in COVID-19. Recruits, aged roughly 18 to 90 years, lived in around 24 US areas. Trimming cost V 5 bases and J 16 bases; bases outside gene matches: 22. The CDR3 loop spans 16 amino acids. CDR1 and CDR2 from the germline V gene are SGHVS and FQNEAQ. The method was immunoSEQ multiplex PCR; TCRdb's version includes in-frame clones alone and lacks a portion of them. The sample records around 300,000 clones, roughly 89% being singletons. The receptor comes from a woman aged 55-75 years who had recovered from COVID-19. The sample comprised PBMCs or T cells enriched from blood (not recorded which). The V and J genes are TRBV7-8 and TRBJ2-1, with 8 bases identical to TRBD2. The CDR3 sequence is CASSQVAGGPTRRFFF. DNA for the CDR3: TGTGCCAGCAGCCAAGTGGCGGGAGGCCCCACCCGGAGATTTTTCTTC.